The text below deals with one TCR beta chain. These data belong to a study of blood T cell repertoires in COVID-19. The wider study: Material from acute and convalescent COVID-19 was sourced from the United States, Italy and Spain. The cDNA or gDNA used as material had been derived from T cells, B-cell-depleted T cells, or PBMCs.

Trimming took 5 bases from V and 4 from J; bases not matched to a gene: 5. Per germline, CDR1 SGHTA and CDR2 FQGNSA. This CDR3 region has 14 residues. Original processing methods: It was from reference gene primer amplification that nucleated cell counts were estimated. The method was immunoSEQ multiplex PCR; TCRdb's version includes in-frame clones alone and lacks a portion of them. That table supplies the V and J calls and clone size; D and trimming were determined from the DNA. The sample lists about 170,000 clones; 88% were seen once. Sequencing was carried out using peripheral blood. The sequence derives from a man between 45 and 60 years old who had recovered from COVID-19. The chain carries TRBV7-2 and TRBJ1-2; 9 bases are shared with TRBD1. The CDR3 DNA follows: TGTGCCAGCAGCGGACCACAGGGGGCCTATGGCTACACCTTC. Its protein product is CASSGPQGAYGYTF.